This TCR beta chain was profiled in a study of T cells in Graves' hyperthyroidism and ophthalmopathy. Study-wide results and caveats: Ophthalmopathy was identified by the model a median around 6.9 months ahead of onset.

Amplified regions were TCR beta CDR3 sequences from RNA transcripts. First-round RT-PCR of the TCR CDR3 relied on the HTBI primer set. One entry per CDR3 protein results from TCRdb running MiXCR on the multiplex PCR reads. Of around 620,000 distinct CDR3 sequences listed, around 45% are singletons. As to this clonotype: What it binds is not known. The CDR3 does not end in the conserved phenylalanine or tryptophan, so this is likely a read error. No DNA is shown, since the ends of the CDR3 on it are uncertain; the CDR3 is the one TCRdb lists.

The CDR3 has 10 amino acids, counting both end residues. Looked up from germline, CDR1 is SNHLY and CDR2 is FYNNEI. This chain connects TRBV2 to TRBJ2-6; TRBD1 was called by the table and not checked on the DNA. The sequence was collected from an adult woman with Graves' disease, either hyperthyroidism or ophthalmopathy (not recorded which). The source material was peripheral blood or thyroid tissue (not recorded which). CDR3 amino acids: CASNGKPGRT.